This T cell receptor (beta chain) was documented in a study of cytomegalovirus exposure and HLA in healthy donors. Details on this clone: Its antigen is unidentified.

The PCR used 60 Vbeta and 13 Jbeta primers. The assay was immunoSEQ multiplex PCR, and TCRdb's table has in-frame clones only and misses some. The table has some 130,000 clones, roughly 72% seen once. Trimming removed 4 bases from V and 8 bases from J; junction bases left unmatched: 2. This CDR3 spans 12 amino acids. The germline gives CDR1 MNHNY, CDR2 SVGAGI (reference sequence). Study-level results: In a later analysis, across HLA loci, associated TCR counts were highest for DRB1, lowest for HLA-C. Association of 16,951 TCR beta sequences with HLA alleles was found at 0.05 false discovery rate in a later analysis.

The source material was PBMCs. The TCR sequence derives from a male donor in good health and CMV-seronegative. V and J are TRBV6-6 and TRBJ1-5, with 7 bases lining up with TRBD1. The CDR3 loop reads CASSFDREPQHF. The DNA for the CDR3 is TGTGCCAGCAGTTTTGACAGGGAGCCCCAGCATTTT.